This T cell receptor beta chain originates from a study of shared clonotypes between healthy human individuals. Positively selected for CCR7, the CD45RO-negative cells used as naive CD8 cells excluded terminally differentiated effector memory CD45RA+ cells. The CDR3 has 16 residues. Germline loops: CDR1 WNHNN, CDR2 SYGVQD (reference sequence). V lost 4 bases and J 2 bases, leaving 18 bases between the germline ends. The method was immunoSEQ multiplex PCR; TCRdb's version includes in-frame clones alone and lacks a portion of them. Altogether a few hundred thousand clones are present, over 95% being singletons, with the ten largest covering about 0.11%.

The V call is TRBV10-1, the J call TRBJ2-7; D could derive from TRBD1 or TRBD2 (5 bases each). Sequencing was performed on naive CD8+ T cells sorted from blood. The clonotype originates from a woman under 40 in good health. The CDR3 region is CASSGQGPAGPYEQYF. Written as DNA, the CDR3 is TGCGCCAGCAGTGGGCAGGGACCCGCCGGCCCCTACGAGCAGTACTTC.